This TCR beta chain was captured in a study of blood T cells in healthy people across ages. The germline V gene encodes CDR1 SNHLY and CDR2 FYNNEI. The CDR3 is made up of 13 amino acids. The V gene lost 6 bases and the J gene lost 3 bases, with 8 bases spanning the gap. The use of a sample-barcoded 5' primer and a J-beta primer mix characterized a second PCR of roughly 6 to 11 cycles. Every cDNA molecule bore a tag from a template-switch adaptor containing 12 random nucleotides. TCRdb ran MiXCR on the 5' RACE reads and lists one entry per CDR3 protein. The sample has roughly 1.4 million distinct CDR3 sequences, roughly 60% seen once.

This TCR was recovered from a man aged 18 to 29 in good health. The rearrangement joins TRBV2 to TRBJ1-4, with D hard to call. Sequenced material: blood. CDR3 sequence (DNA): TGTGCCAGCAGCCAGAGGCCTAATGAAAAACTGTTTTTT. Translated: CASSQRPNEKLFF.